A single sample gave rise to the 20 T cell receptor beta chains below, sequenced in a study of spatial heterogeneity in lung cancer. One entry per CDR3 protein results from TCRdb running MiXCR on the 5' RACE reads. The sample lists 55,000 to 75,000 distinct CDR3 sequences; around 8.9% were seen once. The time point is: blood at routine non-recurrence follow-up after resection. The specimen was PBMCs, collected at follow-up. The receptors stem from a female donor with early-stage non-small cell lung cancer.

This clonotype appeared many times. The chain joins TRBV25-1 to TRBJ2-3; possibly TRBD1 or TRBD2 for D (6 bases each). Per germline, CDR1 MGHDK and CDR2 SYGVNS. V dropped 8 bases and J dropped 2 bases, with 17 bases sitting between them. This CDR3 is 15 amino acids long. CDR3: CASLKEGQPTDTQYF. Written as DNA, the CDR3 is TGTGCCAGCCTAAAGGAGGGACAACCCACAGATACGCAGTATTTT.

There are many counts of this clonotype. As DNA, the CDR3 is TGTGCCAGCAGTAATAGCGGGAGGCCCAGCACAGATACGCAGTATTTT. Amino acid sequence: CASSNSGRPSTDTQYF. J is TRBJ2-3 and V is TRBV6-6; 10 nucleotides align to TRBD2. Trimming took 5 bases from V and 0 from J; bases not matched to a gene: 5. Germline-derived CDR1 and CDR2 are MNHNY and SVGAGI (reference sequence). This CDR3 has 16 residues.

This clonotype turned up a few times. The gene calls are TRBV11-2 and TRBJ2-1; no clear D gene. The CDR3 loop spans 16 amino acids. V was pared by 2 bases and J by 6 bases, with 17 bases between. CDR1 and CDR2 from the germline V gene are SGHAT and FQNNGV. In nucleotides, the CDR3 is TGTGCCAGCAGCTTAAAAATAGATGCTAGTGGCAATGAGCAGTTCTTC. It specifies CASSLKIDASGNEQFF.

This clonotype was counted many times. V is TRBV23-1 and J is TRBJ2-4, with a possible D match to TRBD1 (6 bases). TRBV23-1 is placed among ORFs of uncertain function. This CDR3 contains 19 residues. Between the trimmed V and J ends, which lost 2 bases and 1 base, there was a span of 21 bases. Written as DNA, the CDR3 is TGCGCCAGCAGTCAAACGCACAAACAACAGGGATTGGCCAAAAACATTCAGTACTTC. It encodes CASSQTHKQQGLAKNIQYF.

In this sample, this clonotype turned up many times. The CDR3 loop is CASSPGQLGAGRDTQYF. CDR3 sequence (DNA): TGCGCCAGCAGCCCCGGTCAGCTCGGAGCGGGGAGAGATACGCAGTATTTT. The rearrangement joins TRBV5-1 to TRBJ2-3; TRBD2 aligns across 7 bases. The V and J ends lost 4 bases and 5 bases, in that order; junction bases with no gene match: 16. The germline V gene encodes CDR1 SGHRS and CDR2 YFSETQ. CDR3 length equals 17 residues.

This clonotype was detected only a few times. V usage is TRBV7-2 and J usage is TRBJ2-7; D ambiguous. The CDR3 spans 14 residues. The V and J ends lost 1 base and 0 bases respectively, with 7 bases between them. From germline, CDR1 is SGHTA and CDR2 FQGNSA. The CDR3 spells CASSLEASSYEQYF. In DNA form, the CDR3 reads TGTGCCAGCAGCTTAGAAGCGAGCTCCTACGAGCAGTACTTC.

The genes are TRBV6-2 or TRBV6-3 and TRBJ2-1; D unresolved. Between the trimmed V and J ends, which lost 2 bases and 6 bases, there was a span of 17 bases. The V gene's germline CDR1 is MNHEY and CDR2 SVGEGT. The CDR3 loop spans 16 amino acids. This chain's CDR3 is CASSYVRGEMGNEQFF. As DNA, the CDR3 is TGTGCCAGCAGTTACGTTCGAGGCGAAATGGGCAATGAGCAGTTCTTC.

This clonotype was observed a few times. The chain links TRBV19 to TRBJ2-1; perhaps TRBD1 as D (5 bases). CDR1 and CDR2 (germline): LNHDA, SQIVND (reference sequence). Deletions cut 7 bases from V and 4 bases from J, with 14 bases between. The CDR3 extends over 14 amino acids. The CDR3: CASTREGVYNEQFF. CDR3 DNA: TGTGCCAGTACCAGGGAAGGGGTATACAATGAGCAGTTCTTC.

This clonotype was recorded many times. In nucleotides, the CDR3 is TGTGCCACCAGTGAACAGGCCGGCTATGGCTACACCTTC. This encodes CATSEQAGYGYTF. J is TRBJ1-2 and V is TRBV24-1; D possibly corresponds to TRBD1 (5 bases). This CDR3 has 13 amino acids. In germline, CDR1 is KGHDR, CDR2 SFDVKD. Between the trimmed V and J ends, which lost 4 bases and 4 bases, there was a span of 9 bases.

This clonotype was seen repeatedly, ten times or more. This chain's CDR3 is CSARDHRGSPYEQYF. CDR3 DNA sequence: TGCAGTGCTAGAGATCACAGGGGGTCACCCTACGAGCAGTACTTC. The chain carries TRBV20-1 and TRBJ2-7; 8 nucleotides align to TRBD1. V shed 0 bases, J shed 2 bases, and the junction held 6 bases outside the gene matches. CDR1 is DFQATT and CDR2 is SNEGSKA in the germline V gene (reference sequence). CDR3 length: 15 amino acids.

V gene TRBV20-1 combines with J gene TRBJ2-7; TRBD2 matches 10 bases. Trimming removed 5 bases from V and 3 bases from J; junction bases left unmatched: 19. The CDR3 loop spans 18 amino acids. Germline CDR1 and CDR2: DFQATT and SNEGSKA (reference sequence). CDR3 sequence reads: CSAESSAGGPRSHYEQYF. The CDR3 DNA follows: TGCAGTGCTGAAAGCTCAGCGGGAGGGCCCCGTTCGCACTACGAGCAGTACTTC.

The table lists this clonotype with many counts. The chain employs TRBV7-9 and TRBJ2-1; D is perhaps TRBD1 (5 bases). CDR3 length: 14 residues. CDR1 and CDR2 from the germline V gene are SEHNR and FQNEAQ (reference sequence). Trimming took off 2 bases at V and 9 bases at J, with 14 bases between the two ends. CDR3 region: CASSLPGRVAEQFF. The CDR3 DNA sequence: TGTGCCAGCAGCTTACCGGGCAGGGTTGCTGAGCAGTTCTTC.

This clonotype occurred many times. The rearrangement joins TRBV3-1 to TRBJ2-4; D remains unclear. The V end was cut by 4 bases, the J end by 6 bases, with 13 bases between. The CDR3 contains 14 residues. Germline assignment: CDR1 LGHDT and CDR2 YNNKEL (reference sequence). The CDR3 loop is CASSLGNGVNIQYF. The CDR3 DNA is TGTGCCAGCAGCCTTGGCAATGGGGTAAACATTCAGTACTTC. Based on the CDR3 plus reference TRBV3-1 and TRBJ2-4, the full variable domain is DTAVSQTPKYLVTQMGNDKSIKCEQNLGHDTMYWYKQDSKKFLKIMFSYNNKELIINETVPNRFSPKSPDKAHLNLHINSLELGDSAVYFCASSLGNGVNIQYFGAGTRLSVL.

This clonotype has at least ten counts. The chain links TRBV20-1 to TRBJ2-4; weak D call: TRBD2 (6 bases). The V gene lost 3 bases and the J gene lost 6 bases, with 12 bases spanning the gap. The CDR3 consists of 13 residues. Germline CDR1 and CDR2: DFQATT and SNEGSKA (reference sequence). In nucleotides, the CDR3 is TGCAGTGCTAGCCTTAGCGGTGTAAACATTCAGTACTTC. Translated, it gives CSASLSGVNIQYF.

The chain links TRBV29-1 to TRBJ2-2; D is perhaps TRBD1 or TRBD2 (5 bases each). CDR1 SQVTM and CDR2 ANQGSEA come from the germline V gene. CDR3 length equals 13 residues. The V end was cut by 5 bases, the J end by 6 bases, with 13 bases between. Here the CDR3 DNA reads TGCAGCGTTCCTGGGGGATCGCCCGGGGAGCTGTTTTTT. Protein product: CSVPGGSPGELFF.

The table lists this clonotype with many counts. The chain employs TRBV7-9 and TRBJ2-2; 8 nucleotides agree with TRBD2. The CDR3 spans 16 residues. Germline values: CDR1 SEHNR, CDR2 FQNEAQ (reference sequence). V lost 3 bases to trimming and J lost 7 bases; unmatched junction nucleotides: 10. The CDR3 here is CASSLAFVAGFGELFF. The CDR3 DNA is TGTGCCAGCAGCTTGGCGTTTGTAGCGGGATTCGGGGAGCTGTTTTTT.

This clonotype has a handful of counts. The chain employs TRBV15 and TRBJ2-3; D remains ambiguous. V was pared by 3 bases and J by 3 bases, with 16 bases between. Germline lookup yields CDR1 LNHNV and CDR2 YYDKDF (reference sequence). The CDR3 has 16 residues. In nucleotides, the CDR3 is TGTGCCACCAGCAGGATTGGGGTAGAGGTAACAGATACGCAGTATTTT. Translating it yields CATSRIGVEVTDTQYF. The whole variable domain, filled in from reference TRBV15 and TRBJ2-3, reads DAMVIQNPRYQVTQFGKPVTLSCSQTLNHNVMYWYQQKSSQAPKLLFHYYDKDFNNEADTPDNFQSRRPNTSFCFLDIRSPGLGDTAMYLCATSRIGVEVTDTQYFGPGTRLTVL.

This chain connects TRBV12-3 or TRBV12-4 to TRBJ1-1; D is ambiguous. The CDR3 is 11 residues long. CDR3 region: CGSARSTEAFF. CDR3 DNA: TGTGGGTCAGCCAGAAGCACTGAAGCTTTCTTT.

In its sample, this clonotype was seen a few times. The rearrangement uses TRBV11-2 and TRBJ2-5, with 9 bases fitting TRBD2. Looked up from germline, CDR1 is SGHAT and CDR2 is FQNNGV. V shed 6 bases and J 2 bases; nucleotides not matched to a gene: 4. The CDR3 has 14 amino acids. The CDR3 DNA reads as TGTGCCAGCAGGTTTCTAGCGGGACAAGAGACCCAGTACTTC. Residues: CASRFLAGQETQYF.

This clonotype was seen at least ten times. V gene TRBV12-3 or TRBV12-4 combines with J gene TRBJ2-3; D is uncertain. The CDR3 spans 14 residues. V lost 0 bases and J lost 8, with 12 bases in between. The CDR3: CASSLARRVGTQYF. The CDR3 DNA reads TGTGCCAGCAGTTTAGCGCGTCGGGTTGGTACGCAGTATTTT.